This T cell receptor beta chain was recorded in a study of spatial heterogeneity in lung cancer. Study-wide context: As counted in raw reads, each unique TCR and UMI combination appeared more than ten times on average.

The time point denotes: sample taken at primary tumor resection. Study-level findings and limits: Intratumoral expanded alpha and beta TCR counts were found to track tumor mutation counts.

TCRdb called the 5' RACE reads again in MiXCR, with one record for every CDR3 protein. In the table there are about 23,000 distinct CDR3 sequences, under 8% of which are singletons. In its sample, this clonotype was seen many times. Its antigen is currently unknown. The germline V gene encodes CDR1 DFQATT and CDR2 SNEGSKA (reference sequence). The CDR3 is 14 amino acids. With 3 bases clipped from V and 1 base from J, the junction kept 5 bases outside the gene matches. The chain recombines TRBV20-1 with TRBJ1-1; 7 bases are a match to TRBD1. The TCR sequence derives from a male donor with early-stage non-small cell lung cancer. The specimen was lung tumor tissue, collected at surgery. The CDR3 DNA reads TGCAGTGCTAGGACCAGGGACAGGAACACTGAAGCTTTCTTT. The encoded protein is CSARTRDRNTEAFF.